This T cell receptor beta chain was identified in a study of blood T cell repertoires in COVID-19. Study overall: Researchers got acute and convalescent COVID-19 samples from the United States, Italy and Spain.

Germline V gene sequence: CDR1 MNHEY, CDR2 SMNVEV (reference sequence). V gave up 7 bases and J gave up 5 bases, with 15 bases separating them. The CDR3 length is 15 residues. Profiling relied on immunoSEQ multiplex PCR, and the TCRdb table lists in-frame clones only, not all of them. This table holds around 280,000 clones, approximately 83% found once. The specimen sequenced was peripheral blood. The V and J genes are TRBV27 and TRBJ1-6; a possible D gene is TRBD1 (6 bases). This TCR was sampled from a woman in her twenties or thirties who had recovered from COVID-19. CDR3 DNA: TGTGCCAGCAAAGAATTACAGGGTAATAATTCACCCCTCCACTTT. Residues: CASKELQGNNSPLHF.